This T cell receptor (beta chain) was recorded in a study of response to subunit inactivated influenza vaccine (dated 2018 in TCRdb). Broadly, across the study: The study used deep quantitative T cell receptor repertoire profiling to track responses to a trivalent subunit inactivated influenza vaccine.

V trim: 3 bases; J trim: 2 bases; unmatched bases: 11. The germline V gene gives CDR1 as LGHNA and CDR2 as YSLEER. There are 18 amino acids in the CDR3, from cysteine to phenylalanine inclusive. Just CDR3 DNA is preserved here, 54 bases in frame from base 1. Library preparation was by RT-PCR. Sequencing instrument: Illumina HiSeq 2500. TCRdb redid the processing of the public reads, applying fastp at Q25 and MiXCR, and retained in-frame beta chains. Each CDR3 protein appears once, grouped with its most common genes and DNA. The sample table records 500,000 to 700,000 distinct CDR3 sequences; approximately 24% of these occur just once. The ten biggest clones cover 2.5% to 3% of the sample. As concerns this clonotype: Its antigen target is currently unknown. No base quality information exists; no much larger clone differs at one position.

The full study reports these points: The authors suggested that each seasonal influenza vaccination may recruit only a limited number of new T cells.

The same sample was also studied in work on T cells expressing NK-cell markers. The second study's paper adds: TCR beta cDNA libraries were made by 5'RACE template switching that added a universal primer site and unique molecular identifiers. About 8 donors provided sorted CD3+CD56+NKG2C+, CD3+CD56+NKG2C- and CD3+CD56-NKG2C+ T-cell subsets, whose TCR beta-chain repertoires were profiled. Of the eight sequenced donors, seven were found to be HCMV-seropositive and one was found to be HCMV-seronegative. To restrict sorting to alphabetaTCR-expressing T cells, an anti-gammadeltaTCR antibody was added in several experiments. In five to seven donors, the dominant CD3+CD56+NKG2C+ clonotypes were among the top 10 CD8+ clonotypes and accounted for about 1.0-7.5% of CD8+ T cells. Those dominant clonotypes were again the most abundant among CD3+CD56-NKG2C+ cells in a handful of donors, at about 25-60.1%. Whether the expanded NKG2C-expressing T cell clones were specific for HCMV antigens remained unclear. All eight donors whose samples were sequenced were randomly selected healthy volunteers, three of them men and five women. HCMV serostatus was determined by detecting HCMV-specific IgG in serum with a commercial ELISA kit. Peripheral blood mononuclear cells were isolated from blood by Ficoll density gradient centrifugation. CD4+ and CD8+ T cells were isolated from PBMC by magnetic immunoseparation with Miltenyi isolation kits. Priming for cDNA synthesis came from the TCR beta constant segment, and two successive PCR amplification steps followed. The libraries were sequenced on Illumina HiSeq 2000/2500, MiSeq or NextSeq, producing 2 x 150 bp reads. MIGEC was used to demultiplex reads and group the reads by UMI, and MiTCR was used to assemble and quantify clonotypes. To exclude erroneous sequences, only TCR cDNA sequences supported by at least two reads were retained. The tcR package was used for downstream repertoire analysis, and clonotypes were matched between fractions using CDR3 nucleotide sequence together with V segment. VDJmatch was used to annotate antigen specificity against VDJdb, with one amino acid substitution in CDR3 permitted.

The sequence was obtained from a man aged 50 to 59 who received an inactivated influenza vaccine. Donor details come from another sample of the same person, matched by shared clones. Here the sequenced sample was CD4+ T cells sorted from PBMCs, taken 11 to 12 days after vaccination. The chain was built from TRBV4-3 and TRBJ2-5, with 11 bases matching TRBD2. The DNA is as follows: TGCGCCAGCAGCCACTTACTAGCGGGGGCCGGGGATCAAGAGACCCAGTACTTC. It is translated as CASSHLLAGAGDQETQYF.